A selection of T cell receptor beta chains follows, all from one sample in a study of CD8 T cells in ankylosing spondylitis. TCRdb fed the 5' RACE reads into MiXCR, producing one record per CDR3 protein. The sample shows some 840,000 distinct CDR3 sequences, approximately 12% of them seen only once. Sequencing was done on a sample of blood, either unsorted or a sorted T cell fraction (not recorded which). The receptors here all came from a male donor with ankylosing spondylitis. CDR3s include the opening cysteine and the closing phenylalanine or tryptophan.

>TRBJ2-7|TRBV7-9
CASSLHVGGRSDEQYF
>TRBJ2-1|TRBV20-1
CSARDEFRQTSGANEQFF
>TRBJ2-1|TRBV29-1
CSVEKGPTYNEQFF
>TRBJ2-5|TRBV29-1
CSAPPGLAGEGQYF
>TRBJ1-2|TRBV30
CAWKEASNFYGYTF
>TRBJ2-3|TRBV30
CAWSVVPWGGADTQYF
>TRBJ2-3|TRBV20-1
CSARDRAGSTDTQYF
>TRBJ2-7|TRBV29-1
CSVLFRSSYEQYF
>TRBJ2-2|TRBV5-1
CASSLAPLDRGSTGELFF
>TRBJ2-5|TRBV10-3
CAIRPDRGVTETQYF
>TRBJ1-3|TRBV20-1
CSARQGRNGNTIYF
>TRBJ2-7|TRBV24-1
CATSDSGTGVYEQYF
>TRBJ2-2|TRBV4-2
CASSQSGLAGARTGELFF
>TRBJ2-5|TRBV5-1
CASRVAETQYF
>TRBJ2-3|TRBV12-3/TRBV12-4
CASSQGTDYTDTQYF
>TRBJ2-5|TRBV20-1
CSASGRTQETQYF
>TRBJ1-1|TRBV12-5
CASAHPPGNTEAFF
>TRBJ2-2|TRBV12-3/TRBV12-4
CASSLLVISGELFF
>TRBJ1-6|TRBV7-2
CASSLVSGIYSPLHF
>TRBJ2-7|TRBV30
CAWSVGRPSRQYF
>TRBJ2-1|TRBV10-3
CAITRTGDEQFF
>TRBJ2-3|TRBV20-1
CSARIELSGKDTQYF
>TRBJ2-5|TRBV20-1
CSAGGQGETQYF
>TRBJ2-3|TRBV7-2
CASSLLLERRGTDTQYF
>TRBJ1-1|TRBV30
CAWIPRGPKRNTEAFF
>TRBJ2-1|TRBV6-5
CASSSLQARSYNEQFF
>TRBJ2-2|TRBV4-2
CASSQDALAGVGELFF
>TRBJ2-1|TRBV10-3
CAISILQGVPGNEQFF
>TRBJ2-3|TRBV20-1
CSARLPETDTQYF
>TRBJ1-1|TRBV20-1
CSAKTATEAFF
>TRBJ2-3|TRBV20-1
CSASVAGTQADTQYF
>TRBJ2-6|TRBV20-1
CSAGDRASGANVLTF
>TRBJ2-5|TRBV20-1
CSARDPSRERTQYF
>TRBJ2-5|TRBV28
CASSITAQETQYF
>TRBJ2-1|TRBV29-1
CSASLGGGPPYNEQFF
>TRBJ2-5|TRBV7-7
CASSSTGRRETQYF
>TRBJ2-1|TRBV15
CATSRTLAGGTDEQFF
>TRBJ2-7|TRBV6-2/TRBV6-3
CASSYYSPYEQYF